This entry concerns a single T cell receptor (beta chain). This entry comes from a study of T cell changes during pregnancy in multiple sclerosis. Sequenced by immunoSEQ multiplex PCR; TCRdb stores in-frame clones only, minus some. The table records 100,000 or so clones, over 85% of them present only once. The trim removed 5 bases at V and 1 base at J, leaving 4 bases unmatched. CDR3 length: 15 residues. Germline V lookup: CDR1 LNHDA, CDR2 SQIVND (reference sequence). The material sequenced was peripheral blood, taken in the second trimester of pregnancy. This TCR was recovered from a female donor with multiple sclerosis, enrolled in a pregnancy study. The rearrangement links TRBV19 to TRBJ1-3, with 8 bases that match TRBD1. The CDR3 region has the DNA TGTGCCAGTAGTCCCACAGGGGGATCTGGAAACACCATATATTTT. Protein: CASSPTGGSGNTIYF.